This note documents a single TCR beta chain sequence. The data are from a study of blood T cell repertoires in COVID-19. Study information: The United States, Italy and Spain supplied acute and convalescent COVID-19 samples.

Original methodology: Reference gene primer amplification gave estimated nucleated cell counts. Profiled with immunoSEQ multiplex PCR; TCRdb holds only in-frame clones, not every one. V and J calls and clone size are copied from that table; D and trimming were computed from the DNA. The data contain some 100,000 clones, more than 70% of them seen just once; the ten biggest clones take up approximately 4.8%. Specimen: peripheral blood. This TCR derives from a woman aged 80 or over with active COVID-19.

The CDR3: CASSLGEASPLHF. In DNA form, the CDR3 reads TGCGCCAGCAGCTTGGGGGAGGCTTCACCCCTCCACTTT. The V call is TRBV5-1, the J call TRBJ1-6; D is unclear. Trimming shortened V by 0 bases and J by 9 bases, and 7 bases separated the two germline ends. The CDR3 consists of 13 residues. CDR1 SGHRS and CDR2 YFSETQ come from the germline V gene.